The entry that follows covers one T cell receptor (beta chain) sequence. Its antigen is currently unknown. This entry is derived from a study of T cell responses to AZD1222 COVID-19 vaccine. Study outcomes and limitations: The donor group comprised mostly white British people and more females; the analysis possibly underestimated clonal diversity. Repertoires were obtained solely post-peak T cell response. Vaccination with two AZD1222 doses was followed by a rise in Spike-specific TCR breadth and depth. Baseline seropositives among AZD1222 recipients totaled only five to seven.

CDR1 is LGHDT, CDR2 YNNKEL, per germline (reference sequence). Between the trimmed V and J ends, which lost 0 bases and 12 bases, there was a span of 12 bases. The CDR3 covers 12 residues. TCRdb's table, derived via immunoSEQ multiplex PCR, lists solely in-frame clones and lacks some. The profile shows 150,000 to 200,000 clones, approximately 86% of them singletons. This TCR came from an adult in good health. The V and J genes are TRBV3-1 (or the pseudogene TRBV3-2) and TRBJ2-7; D could derive from TRBD1 or TRBD2 (5 bases each). The sequencing here drew on peripheral blood, taken on day 0 of AZD1222 vaccination. CDR3 nucleotides: TGTGCCAGCAGCCAAGACCGGGGACGGCTGTACTTC. Translation gives CASSQDRGRLYF.